This T cell receptor (beta chain) was documented in a study of cytomegalovirus exposure and HLA in healthy donors. The CDR3 extends over 13 amino acids. Germline V gene lookup returns CDR1 SGHRS and CDR2 YFSETQ. V was trimmed by 0 bases and J by 5 bases, leaving 6 bases between them. As to this clone: What it binds is unknown.

Vbeta (60) and Jbeta (13) primers were used in the PCR. Original handling: Unique TCR beta chains numbered approximately 80 million in a later analysis, with approximately 10 million shared. TCRdb's table, derived via immunoSEQ multiplex PCR, lists solely in-frame clones and lacks some. For V, J and clone size, that table is used; D and trimming come from the DNA. The sample carries more than 110,000 clones, around 80% recorded once. Study-wide points: One variant, a missense change in DCLRE1C, was linked in a later analysis to TCR beta V- and J-gene trimming. A later examination showed that TCR association rates differed by HLA locus, with DRB1 most and HLA-C fewest. Several of the most significant clusters were apparently associated with common viral pathogens in a later analysis.

The chain is built from TRBV5-1 and TRBJ2-1; D is uncertain. Sequencing was carried out using PBMCs. This TCR derives from a female donor in good health and CMV-seronegative. DNA of the CDR3: TGCGCCAGCAGCTTGGTGGTAGACAATGAGCAGTTCTTC. Protein product: CASSLVVDNEQFF.